The 2 T cell receptor beta chains below were found in one sample sequenced in a study of blood T cell repertoires in COVID-19. Only in-frame clones appear in the TCRdb table, and some are missing; sequencing was by immunoSEQ multiplex PCR. This table has about 300,000 clones, about 80% appearing once. Sequencing was carried out using peripheral blood. The receptors were gathered from a woman aged 50 to 60 who had recovered from COVID-19.

This clone was observed at least ten times. V is TRBV20-1 and J is TRBJ1-2; D unclear. The CDR3 runs to 11 residues. Germline CDR1 is DFQATT and CDR2 is SNEGSKA (reference sequence). The ends were cut back, 7 bases at V and 2 bases at J, with 8 bases in the middle. CDR3 sequence (DNA): TGCAGTGTACAGCTAAACTATGGCTACACCTTC. Protein sequence: CSVQLNYGYTF.

The chain combines TRBV7-3 with TRBJ2-7; 11 bases are shared with TRBD1. V shed 5 bases and J 7 bases; nucleotides not matched to a gene: 10. The CDR3 has 15 residues. The germline gives CDR1 SGHTA, CDR2 FQGTGA. CDR3 bases: TGTGCCAGCAGCACCCCGGGACAGGGGGTTTTAGAGCAGTACTTC. The encoded protein is CASSTPGQGVLEQYF.